The 20 T cell receptor beta chains listed next were all sequenced from one sample in a study of blood T cell repertoires in COVID-19. Using immunoSEQ multiplex PCR, the repertoire was profiled, and TCRdb retains in-frame clones only, with some absent. In the table there are 200,000 to 300,000 clones, about four fifths of which are singletons. Input material: peripheral blood. The receptors here all came from an elderly woman with COVID-19, enrolled during active disease.

Concerning this clone: A junction boundary mismatches the germline segment, possibly from a read error. The rearrangement uses TRBV7-7 and TRBJ2-5; perhaps TRBD1 as D (6 bases). The CDR3 sequence is 15 residues long. Germline-derived CDR1 and CDR2 are SSHAT and FNYEAQ (reference sequence). CDR3 region: CASSFRGTGKETQYF. The CDR3 DNA is TGTGCTAGCAGCTTTCGCGGAACAGGGAAAGAGACCCAGTACTTC.

In its sample, this clone was seen once. This rearrangement joins TRBV18 to TRBJ1-4; D unclear. The CDR3 loop spans 14 amino acids. Trimming took 0 bases from V and 13 from J, leaving 15 bases between them. CDR1 KGHSH and CDR2 LQKENI come from the germline V gene. The CDR3 reads CASSPPEAAKRLFF. For the CDR3, the DNA is TGTGCCAGCTCACCACCGGAGGCTGCGAAAAGACTGTTTTTT.

This chain connects TRBV18 to TRBJ2-1; 11 positions agree with TRBD2. J lost 9 bases, V lost 3 bases, and 7 bases had no gene match. This CDR3 spans 15 amino acids. Germline values: CDR1 KGHSH, CDR2 LQKENI. The CDR3 region has the DNA TGTGCCAGCTCACCGACTAGCGGGATTCCCCTTGAGCAGTTCTTC. It is translated as CASSPTSGIPLEQFF.

The sample holds many counts of this clone. The chain employs TRBV7-2 and TRBJ1-2; no firm D call. CDR1 is SGHTA and CDR2 is FQGNSA in the germline V gene. The CDR3 is made up of 13 amino acids. Trimming took 1 base from V and 3 from J, leaving 6 bases between them. The CDR3 is CASSLGTDYGYTF. DNA for the CDR3: TGTGCCAGCAGCTTAGGCACAGACTATGGCTACACCTTC. Full variable domain (outside the CDR3, taken from reference TRBV7-2 and TRBJ1-2): GAGVSQSPSNKVTEKGKDVELRCDPISGHTALYWYRQSLGQGLEFLIYFQGNSAPDKSGLPSDRFSAERTGGSVSTLTIQRTQQEDSAVYLCASSLGTDYGYTFGSGTRLTVV.

The V and J genes are TRBV7-3 and TRBJ2-1; TRBD2 agrees at 8 bases. The junction had 9 bases not matched to a gene; V was cut back by 4 bases and J by 7 bases. The length of the CDR3 is 15 residues. The germline gives CDR1 SGHTA, CDR2 FQGTGA. The CDR3 nucleotides are TGTGCCAGCAGCTCCCAGAGCGGGAGCTGGAATGAGCAGTTCTTC. Protein product: CASSSQSGSWNEQFF.

This rearrangement joins TRBV30 to TRBJ2-1; D might be TRBD1 (6 bases). Germline lookup yields CDR1 GTSNPN and CDR2 SVGIG (reference sequence). With 5 bases removed from V and 4 bases from J, the gap between germline ends came to 9 bases. CDR3 length: 12 residues. Written as DNA, the CDR3 is TGTGCCTGGGTGGACAGTTACAATGAGCAGTTCTTC. It is translated as CAWVDSYNEQFF.

This chain uses TRBV7-3 with TRBJ1-2, with 10 bases fitting TRBD1. The CDR3 covers 17 residues. Trimming took 5 bases from V and 7 from J; bases not matched to a gene: 16. Per the germline V gene, CDR1 is SGHTA and CDR2 is FQGTGA. Written as DNA, the CDR3 is TGTGCCAGCAGCACGGGACAGGGGCACGTCCTCTTCCCTGGCTACACCTTC. The encoded protein is CASSTGQGHVLFPGYTF.

The V and J genes are TRBV2 and TRBJ2-1, with 8 bases aligning to TRBD1. This CDR3 comprises 12 residues. V lost 5 bases and J lost 7; bases outside the gene matches: 1. The V gene's germline CDR1 is SNHLY and CDR2 FYNNEI. CDR3 DNA sequence: TGTGCCAGCAGTCGACAGGGGAATGAGCAGTTCTTC. Amino acid sequence: CASSRQGNEQFF.

This sequence joins TRBV5-1 and TRBJ2-5; 8 bases line up with TRBD1. V dropped 3 bases and J dropped 2; count of bases not matched to a gene: 6. Germline loops: CDR1 SGHRS, CDR2 YFSETQ. The CDR3 loop spans 15 amino acids. The CDR3, as DNA: TGCGCCAGCAGCTGGGCGACAGGGGTACAAGAGACCCAGTACTTC. Amino acids: CASSWATGVQETQYF.

This clone showed up just once. This chain links TRBV3-1 (or the pseudogene TRBV3-2) with TRBJ2-3, with 7 bases matching TRBD1. V lost 5 bases and J lost 2; bases outside the gene matches: 7. Germline CDR1 reads LGHDT; CDR2 reads YNNKEL (reference sequence). The CDR3 has 15 amino acids. This CDR3 is CASSWTGALTDTQYF. CDR3 in DNA: TGTGCCAGCAGCTGGACAGGTGCCCTCACAGATACGCAGTATTTT.

The V call is TRBV2, the J call TRBJ2-3; D ambiguous. Trimming removed 5 bases at V and 2 bases at J, with 8 bases between. This CDR3 has 13 amino acids. In germline, CDR1 is SNHLY, CDR2 FYNNEI. In DNA form, the CDR3 reads TGTGCCAGCAGTCGCGACAACACAGATACGCAGTATTTT. Protein product: CASSRDNTDTQYF.

The chain links TRBV19 to TRBJ2-1; 9 positions agree with TRBD2. Germline CDR1 LNHDA, CDR2 SQIVND (reference sequence). The CDR3 is made up of 15 amino acids. V lost 5 bases and J lost 5; bases outside the gene matches: 7. CDR3 in DNA: TGTGCCAGTAGTCCAGGTAGCGGGAGCCACAATGAGCAGTTCTTC. Encoded protein: CASSPGSGSHNEQFF.

The V gene is TRBV6-1, the J gene TRBJ2-7; D gene uncertain. V was shortened by 2 bases and J by 7 bases, with 9 bases between the two germline ends. Germline V lookup: CDR1 MNHNS, CDR2 SASEGT. This CDR3 is built from 12 residues. CDR3: CASSERVREQYF. The CDR3 bases are TGTGCCAGCAGTGAACGGGTGAGGGAGCAGTACTTC.

The chain employs TRBV7-2 and TRBJ2-7; 8 bases align to TRBD1. The CDR3 has 13 residues. V lost 5 bases and J lost 3; bases outside the gene matches: 3. Per germline, CDR1 SGHTA and CDR2 FQGNSA. CDR3 amino acids: CASSQTGGYEQYF. The CDR3 DNA reads as TGTGCCAGCAGCCAAACAGGGGGCTACGAGCAGTACTTC. Based on the CDR3 plus reference TRBV7-2 and TRBJ2-7, the full variable domain is GAGVSQSPSNKVTEKGKDVELRCDPISGHTALYWYRQSLGQGLEFLIYFQGNSAPDKSGLPSDRFSAERTGGSVSTLTIQRTQQEDSAVYLCASSQTGGYEQYFGPGTRLTVT.

This clone was seen a handful of times. V usage is TRBV10-3 and J usage is TRBJ1-6; D remains ambiguous. This CDR3 region has 14 residues. Germline-derived CDR1 and CDR2 are ENHRY and SYGVKD. V lost 2 bases and J lost 6, with 8 bases in between. The CDR3 here is CAISERGLNSPLHF. The CDR3 DNA follows: TGTGCCATCAGTGAGCGGGGTCTTAATTCACCCCTCCACTTT.

CDR3 loop: CSAIYRRQGYF. DNA for the CDR3: TGCAGTGCTATATACAGGCGCCAGGGATATTTT. The chain employs TRBV20-1 and TRBJ1-3, with a possible D match to TRBD1 (5 bases). V lost 4 bases to trimming and J lost 15 bases, with 16 bases between them. The CDR3 is made up of 11 amino acids. The V gene's germline CDR1 is DFQATT and CDR2 SNEGSKA (reference sequence).

The V and J genes are TRBV6-5 and TRBJ2-3; TRBD1 matches 9 bases. The CDR3 covers 16 residues. The ends lost 2 bases at V and 3 bases at J; junction bases unmatched: 6. The germline gives CDR1 MNHEY, CDR2 SVGAGI. The CDR3 DNA follows: TGTGCCAGCAGTTACGGGACAGGGACTGGAACAGATACGCAGTATTTT. Its protein is CASSYGTGTGTDTQYF.

This rearrangement joins TRBV19 to TRBJ2-7, with D possibly TRBD2 on 5 matching bases. V dropped 1 base and J dropped 2 bases, with 9 bases sitting between them. The CDR3 runs to 14 residues. CDR1 LNHDA and CDR2 SQIVND come from the germline V gene (reference sequence). The CDR3 loop reads CASSIGEGTYEQYF. The CDR3 DNA reads as TGTGCCAGTAGTATAGGAGAGGGTACCTACGAGCAGTACTTC.

The chain couples TRBV4-3 to TRBJ1-6, with 9 bases matching TRBD1. Looked up from germline, CDR1 is LGHNA and CDR2 is YSLEER. CDR3 length equals 16 residues. The V segment lost 3 bases and the J segment 3 bases; nucleotides outside the gene matches: 3. This CDR3 is CASSQRTGDYNSPLHF. CDR3 DNA sequence: TGCGCCAGCAGCCAGAGGACAGGGGACTATAATTCACCCCTCCACTTT.

For this clone: At one boundary the junction diverges from the germline segment, which might be a read error. This chain uses TRBV3-1 (or the pseudogene TRBV3-2) with TRBJ2-3; the match to TRBD2 covers 15 bases. This CDR3 has 13 amino acids. The germline V gene encodes CDR1 LGHDT and CDR2 YNNKEL (reference sequence). DNA of the CDR3: TGTGCCAGCAGCCAACCTGGGACTAGCGGGAGGATTTTT. This gives the protein CASSQPGTSGRIF.